The 25 T cell receptor beta chains reported below all come from one sample, sequenced in a study of blood T cell repertoires in COVID-19. Sequenced by immunoSEQ multiplex PCR; TCRdb stores in-frame clones only, minus some. The table lists roughly 420,000 clones, approximately 88% of them singletons. Sequencing input: PBMCs or T cells enriched from blood (not recorded which). These receptors were taken from a woman aged 30 to 39 with acute COVID-19.

The rearrangement uses TRBV4-1 and TRBJ1-5; no clear D. The germline V gene encodes CDR1 MGHRA and CDR2 YSYEKL. This CDR3 has 13 residues. V gave up 5 bases and J gave up 2 bases, with 7 bases separating them. The CDR3, as DNA: TGCGCCAGCAGCGTCAAGCGCAATCAGCCCCAGCATTTT. Encoded protein: CASSVKRNQPQHF.

This chain joins TRBV9 and TRBJ1-1, with TRBD1 as a possible D gene (5 bases). Germline lookup yields CDR1 SGDLS and CDR2 YYNGEE. The CDR3 is 15 amino acids. V lost 4 bases and J lost 10, with 23 bases in between. CDR3 nucleotide sequence: TGTGCCAGCAGCCCTCGACTGGTTAGGGGAATAGTAGCTTTCTTT. The encoded protein is CASSPRLVRGIVAFF.

J is TRBJ2-7 and V is TRBV6-5; TRBD1 aligns across 7 bases. CDR1 and CDR2 from the germline V gene are MNHEY and SVGAGI. V was pared by 10 bases and J by 3 bases, with 9 bases of the junction left unmatched. This CDR3 region has 13 residues. This chain's CDR3 is CATRDSTSYEQYF. The CDR3 coding sequence is TGTGCCACCCGGGACAGTACGAGCTACGAGCAGTACTTC.

A few counts support this clone. In nucleotides, the CDR3 is TGTGCCAGCAGCGCCACCTCCTTAGAGGTCTCTGGGGCCAACGTCCTGACTTTC. Its translation: CASSATSLEVSGANVLTF. The J gene is TRBJ2-6, the V gene TRBV7-6, with no clear D. This CDR3 has 18 amino acids. Germline V gives CDR1 SGHVS, CDR2 FNYEAQ. Trimming removed 5 bases from V and 0 bases from J, with 17 bases in between.

This sequence joins TRBV6-5 and TRBJ1-5; the D is unclear. Trimming pared 2 bases from V and 10 bases from J, leaving 18 bases between. Germline CDR1 MNHEY, CDR2 SVGAGI. The CDR3 is 15 amino acids. The CDR3 DNA is TGTGCCAGCAGTTACGCGCTAGGTTTGGGAGCCCCCCAGCATTTT. This codes for CASSYALGLGAPQHF.

The gene calls are TRBV5-6 and TRBJ1-2; TRBD1 agrees at 8 bases. V was clipped by 1 base and J by 1 base; unmatched bases: 0. The V gene's germline CDR1 is SGHDT and CDR2 YYEEEE. The CDR3 covers 14 residues. The CDR3 loop reads CASSLTGGNYGYTF. In DNA form, the CDR3 reads TGTGCCAGCAGCTTGACAGGGGGTAACTATGGCTACACCTTC.

The chain has TRBV2 and TRBJ2-7; TRBD1 aligns across 7 bases. The CDR3 is made up of 13 amino acids. Germline loops: CDR1 SNHLY, CDR2 FYNNEI. The J segment lost 3 bases and the V segment lost 10 bases, leaving 9 bases of the junction unmatched. The CDR3 loop is CATNRDRDYEQYF. DNA for the CDR3: TGTGCCACTAACCGGGACAGAGACTACGAGCAGTACTTC.

The gene calls are TRBV27 and TRBJ2-7; unclear D gene. V was clipped by 3 bases and J by 1 base, with 10 bases between them. This CDR3 is 14 amino acids long. From germline, CDR1 is MNHEY and CDR2 SMNVEV (reference sequence). The CDR3 DNA follows: TGTGCCAGCAGTTTGCGAAACCCTTCCTACGAGCAGTACTTC. It is translated as CASSLRNPSYEQYF.

Only a few counts were recorded for this clone. The rearrangement links TRBV19 to TRBJ2-1; TRBD2 aligns across 8 bases. J lost 0 bases, V lost 3 bases, and 7 bases had no gene match. This CDR3 comprises 17 residues. Germline loops: CDR1 LNHDA, CDR2 SQIVND (reference sequence). The CDR3 here is CASSMTGGVSSYNEQFF. CDR3 coding DNA: TGTGCCAGTAGTATGACGGGGGGGGTGAGCTCCTACAATGAGCAGTTCTTC.

CDR3 DNA sequence: TGTGCCACCAGTGAGCCGGACAGCTCCGAGCAGTACTTC. The encoded protein is CATSEPDSSEQYF. The chain is built from TRBV24-1 and TRBJ2-7; TRBD1 might be the D (6 bases). V shed 4 bases and J shed 6 bases, with 12 bases lying between them. CDR1 is KGHDR, CDR2 SFDVKD, per germline. This CDR3 spans 13 amino acids.

The chain is built from TRBV3-1 (or the pseudogene TRBV3-2) and TRBJ1-2; tentatively, D is TRBD1 (6 bases). Germline CDR1 reads LGHDT; CDR2 reads YNNKEL (reference sequence). The germline V and J ends were trimmed by 4 bases and 7 bases, with 22 bases remaining between them. This CDR3 is built from 16 residues. CDR3 nucleotides: TGTGCCAGCAGCCCTACGCAACGGGGTACAGGGAGTGGCTACACCTTC. This encodes CASSPTQRGTGSGYTF.

V usage is TRBV7-6 and J usage is TRBJ1-2, with D unclear. CDR1 is SGHVS, CDR2 FNYEAQ, per germline. With 2 bases removed from V and 1 base from J, the gap between germline ends came to 20 bases. The CDR3 sequence is 18 residues long. The CDR3 coding sequence is TGTGCCAGCAGCTTACCACTACCTGGGGAGGCCCATAACTATGGCTACACCTTC. Protein product: CASSLPLPGEAHNYGYTF.

This chain uses TRBV20-1 with TRBJ2-3; 13 bases match TRBD2. CDR1 DFQATT and CDR2 SNEGSKA come from the germline V gene (reference sequence). The trim removed 3 bases at V and 4 bases at J, leaving 4 bases unmatched. CDR3 size: 15 residues. DNA of the CDR3: TGCAGTGCTAGTGGACTAGCGGGGGCCTCAGATACGCAGTATTTT. Encoded protein: CSASGLAGASDTQYF.

This rearrangement joins TRBV27 to TRBJ1-3, with D perhaps TRBD1 (5 bases). Germline-derived CDR1 and CDR2 are MNHEY and SMNVEV (reference sequence). This CDR3 region has 13 residues. With 8 bases removed from V and 0 bases from J, the gap between germline ends came to 8 bases. DNA of the CDR3: TGTGCCAGCTGGGGGGGCTCTGGAAACACCATATATTTT. Translation: CASWGGSGNTIYF.

V is TRBV5-5 and J is TRBJ2-5, with 10 nucleotides matching TRBD1. CDR1 is SGHKS, CDR2 YYEKEE, per germline (reference sequence). This CDR3 has 16 amino acids. V was pared by 1 base and J by 7 bases, with 10 bases of the junction left unmatched. CDR3 amino acids: CASSLPRDRGKWTQYF. In DNA, the CDR3 is TGTGCCAGCAGCTTGCCCCGGGACAGGGGAAAGTGGACCCAGTACTTC. Using reference TRBV5-5 and TRBJ2-5 for the parts outside the CDR3, the full variable domain is DAGVTQSPTHLIKTRGQQVTLRCSPISGHKSVSWYQQVLGQGPQFIFQYYEKEERGRGNFPDRFSARQFPNYSSELNVNALLLGDSALYLCASSLPRDRGKWTQYFGPGTRLLVL.

This rearrangement joins TRBV3-1 (or the pseudogene TRBV3-2) to TRBJ2-7; 8 bases are a match to TRBD2. The trim removed 8 bases at V and 2 bases at J, leaving 14 bases unmatched. Germline loops: CDR1 LGHDT, CDR2 YNNKEL (reference sequence). This CDR3 is built from 16 residues. The DNA of the CDR3 is TGTGCCAGCGGGAAGCGGGGGACGAGTCTGGCCTACGAGCAGTACTTC. It translates to CASGKRGTSLAYEQYF.

The CDR3 DNA reads as TGTGCCAGCAGCCGGCGGGGGTTTGGGGATACGCAGTATTTT. This encodes CASSRRGFGDTQYF. This chain uses TRBV7-8 with TRBJ2-3, with 7 bases identical to TRBD2. Germline CDR1 SGHVS, CDR2 FQNEAQ. The trim removed 5 bases at V and 6 bases at J, leaving 8 bases unmatched. The CDR3 totals 14 residues.

The chain carries TRBV7-3 and TRBJ1-5; D ambiguous. The germline V and J ends were trimmed by 3 bases and 0 bases, with 18 bases remaining between them. The CDR3 loop spans 18 amino acids. The V gene's germline CDR1 is SGHTA and CDR2 FQGTGA. The CDR3 spells CASSFLGPRSYSNQPQHF. The CDR3 nucleotides read TGTGCCAGCAGCTTCCTCGGTCCCCGAAGTTATAGCAATCAGCCCCAGCATTTT.

V usage is TRBV6-5 and J usage is TRBJ1-1, with 8 nucleotides matching TRBD1. CDR3 length: 11 residues. The V segment lost 6 bases and the J segment 13 bases; nucleotides outside the gene matches: 7. Looked up from germline, CDR1 is MNHEY and CDR2 is SVGAGI. Here the CDR3 reads CASRDRDNGFF. The CDR3 DNA follows: TGTGCCAGCAGGGACAGGGATAATGGTTTCTTT.

The rearrangement joins TRBV2 to TRBJ1-2; a possible D gene is TRBD1 (5 bases). CDR3 length: 13 amino acids. Trimming left V 7 bases short and J 6 bases short, with 15 bases between. Looked up from germline, CDR1 is SNHLY and CDR2 is FYNNEI. The DNA for the CDR3 is TGTGCCAGCATGGTGGCAGGGCTCGATGGCTACACCTTC. Protein product: CASMVAGLDGYTF.

The chain carries TRBV4-1 and TRBJ2-7, with D perhaps TRBD2 (7 bases). V dropped 4 bases and J dropped 4 bases, with 17 bases sitting between them. In germline, CDR1 is MGHRA, CDR2 YSYEKL. This CDR3 has 15 residues. The CDR3 DNA reads as TGCGCCAGCAGCCCTGAGGGGGGGGGCTGGTACGAGCAGTACTTC. Amino acid sequence: CASSPEGGGWYEQYF.

The CDR3 region has the DNA TGTGCCAGCAGCTCATCACTGGGGCAGTACAGCTCCTACAATGAGCAGTTCTTC. Residues: CASSSSLGQYSSYNEQFF. The chain is built from TRBV7-6 and TRBJ2-1, with D perhaps TRBD1 (5 bases). The CDR3 spans 18 residues. Trimming cost V 4 bases and J 0 bases, with 19 bases left between them. Germline V CDR1 and CDR2: SGHVS, FNYEAQ.

The genes are TRBV5-6 and TRBJ1-4; TRBD1 is a possible D gene (5 bases). CDR1 and CDR2 from the germline V gene are SGHDT and YYEEEE. The CDR3 covers 15 residues. Trimming took 0 bases from V and 8 from J, leaving 14 bases between them. In DNA, the CDR3 is TGTGCCAGCAGCTTGGGGGGCGGAGGGAGCGAAAAACTGTTTTTT. Its translation is CASSLGGGGSEKLFF.

This clone turned up a few times. V usage is TRBV11-2 and J usage is TRBJ1-1; 7 bases are a match to TRBD1. V shed 5 bases, J shed 6 bases, and the junction held 6 bases outside the gene matches. CDR3 length: 13 amino acids. The V gene's germline CDR1 is SGHAT and CDR2 FQNNGV. The CDR3 DNA sequence: TGTGCCAGCAGCAGACAGGGTTTGTCTGAAGCTTTCTTT. This codes for CASSRQGLSEAFF.

This clone was recorded once. The chain has TRBV29-1 and TRBJ2-1, with D possibly TRBD2 on 5 matching bases. The CDR3 consists of 13 residues. V lost 5 bases and J lost 0, with 8 bases in between. The germline CDR1 and CDR2 sequences are SQVTM and ANQGSEA. The CDR3 region has the DNA TGCAGCGTTCCCCGGGACTCCTACAATGAGCAGTTCTTC. This translates into CSVPRDSYNEQFF.